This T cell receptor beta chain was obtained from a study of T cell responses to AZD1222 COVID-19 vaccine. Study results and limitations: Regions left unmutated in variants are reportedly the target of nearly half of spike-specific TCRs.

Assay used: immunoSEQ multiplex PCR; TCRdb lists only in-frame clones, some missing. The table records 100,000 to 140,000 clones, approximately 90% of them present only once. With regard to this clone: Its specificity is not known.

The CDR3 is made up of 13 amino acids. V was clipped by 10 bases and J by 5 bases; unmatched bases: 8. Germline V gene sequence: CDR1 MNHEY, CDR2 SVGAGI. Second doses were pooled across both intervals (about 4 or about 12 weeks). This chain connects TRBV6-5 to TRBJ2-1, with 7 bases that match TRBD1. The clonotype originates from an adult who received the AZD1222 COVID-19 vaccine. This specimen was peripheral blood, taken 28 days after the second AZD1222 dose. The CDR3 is CATSRGWDNEQFF. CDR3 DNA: TGTGCCACCTCCAGGGGGTGGGACAATGAGCAGTTCTTC.